Following are 32 T cell receptor beta chains from one sample sequenced in a study of shared clonotypes between healthy human individuals. Method: immunoSEQ multiplex PCR; TCRdb's copy keeps in-frame clones and lacks some. The table has roughly 2,500,000 clones, more than 85% seen once. Source material: naive CD4+ T cells from PBMCs. Subset denoted: CD45RA+ positively selected. These receptors were collected from a young man in good health. Some clones in this sample may be carry-over from other donors' samples.

This chain joins TRBV15 and TRBJ2-3; 7 bases are a match to TRBD2. The CDR3 has 16 residues. Looked up from germline, CDR1 is LNHNV and CDR2 is YYDKDF (reference sequence). The V segment lost 0 bases and the J segment 6 bases; nucleotides outside the gene matches: 9. CDR3 in amino acids: CATSREGAGALDTQYF. The DNA of the CDR3 is TGTGCCACCAGCAGAGAAGGGGCGGGAGCCCTGGATACGCAGTATTTT.

In DNA form, the CDR3 reads TGTGCCAGCAGTTACGTAGCTAGCAGCTACGAGCAGTACTTC. Translation gives CASSYVASSYEQYF. The genes are TRBV6-5 and TRBJ2-7, with D possibly being TRBD2 (5 bases). Germline assignment: CDR1 MNHEY and CDR2 SVGAGI. V was pared by 2 bases and J by 3 bases, with 11 bases between. This CDR3 has 14 amino acids.

The chain links TRBV2 to TRBJ1-2; a weak D match, TRBD1 (6 bases). The CDR3 totals 14 residues. CDR1 and CDR2 from the germline V gene are SNHLY and FYNNEI. Deletions cut 6 bases from V and 3 bases from J, with 14 bases between. CDR3 DNA sequence: TGTGCCAGCAGCCCCAGGGGACGGGACTATGGCTACACCTTC. Its translation is CASSPRGRDYGYTF.

The genes are TRBV29-1 and TRBJ1-2; no reliable D call. With 6 bases removed from V and 2 bases from J, the gap between germline ends came to 10 bases. Germline V gene lookup returns CDR1 SQVTM and CDR2 ANQGSEA. The length of the CDR3 is 12 residues. As DNA, the CDR3 is TGCAGCGTCACCGGAGAAAACTATGGCTACACCTTC. Encoded protein: CSVTGENYGYTF.

As for this clone: Other DNA variants within this sample encode the same CDR3. This chain links TRBV7-3 with TRBJ1-1; 8 positions match TRBD1. Germline CDR1 and CDR2: SGHTA and FQGTGA. V dropped 3 bases and J dropped 5; count of bases not matched to a gene: 2. The CDR3 is 13 residues long. Written as DNA, the CDR3 is TGTGCCAGCAGCTTGAACAGGGGGACTGAAGCTTTCTTT. Amino acids: CASSLNRGTEAFF.

A few counts support this clone. Other DNA sequences of this sample code for an identical CDR3. The V gene is TRBV29-1, the J gene TRBJ1-4, with D hard to call. The germline CDR1 and CDR2 sequences are SQVTM and ANQGSEA. V shed 4 bases and J shed 7 bases, with 10 bases lying between them. The CDR3 has 12 residues. In DNA, the CDR3 is TGCAGCGTTGGCCGGGCGGGTGAAAAACTGTTTTTT. Its translation: CSVGRAGEKLFF. Looking up the rest from reference TRBV29-1 and TRBJ1-4 gives the full variable domain: SAVISQKPSRDICQRGTSLTIQCQVDSQVTMMFWYRQQPGQSLTLIATANQGSEATYESGFVIDKFPISRPNLTFSTLTVSNMSPEDSSIYLCSVGRAGEKLFFGSGTQLSVL.

This clone was observed a handful of times. The chain uses TRBV4-3 and TRBJ1-5; D might be TRBD1 (6 bases). CDR1 is LGHNA, CDR2 YSLEER, per germline. The CDR3 extends over 15 amino acids. Trimming took 0 bases from V and 9 from J, leaving 15 bases between them. The CDR3 reads CASSQDRGGHTPQHF. The CDR3 DNA is TGCGCCAGCAGCCAAGATCGGGGGGGCCATACGCCCCAGCATTTT.

This rearrangement joins TRBV18 to TRBJ1-1; a possible D gene is TRBD1 (6 bases). The CDR3 spans 14 residues. CDR1 is KGHSH, CDR2 LQKENI, per germline. V dropped 2 bases and J dropped 4 bases, with 11 bases sitting between them. The CDR3 nucleotides read TGTGCCAGCTCACCAGGGGGCTCCCCCACTGAAGCTTTCTTT. It encodes CASSPGGSPTEAFF.

V usage is TRBV7-3 and J usage is TRBJ2-1; possible D gene TRBD2, 6 bases. Germline CDR1 reads SGHTA; CDR2 reads FQGTGA. The V gene lost 5 bases and the J gene lost 0 bases, with 14 bases spanning the gap. The CDR3 has 16 amino acids. The CDR3 DNA sequence: TGTGCCAGCAGCGTAGATAGCGGCAGCTCCTACAATGAGCAGTTCTTC. Translation gives CASSVDSGSSYNEQFF.

The V and J genes are TRBV5-1 and TRBJ2-5, with a possible D match to TRBD2 (5 bases). V lost 3 bases and J lost 2, with 11 bases in between. The CDR3 is 14 amino acids. Germline V CDR1 and CDR2: SGHRS, YFSETQ. The CDR3 loop is CASSSGSGQETQYF. CDR3 nucleotides: TGCGCCAGCAGCTCGGGGAGCGGACAAGAGACCCAGTACTTC.

The V and J genes are TRBV7-3 and TRBJ2-1; TRBD2 matches 9 bases. V dropped 5 bases and J dropped 6; count of bases not matched to a gene: 8. The CDR3 totals 15 residues. Germline CDR1 is SGHTA and CDR2 is FQGTGA. In DNA, the CDR3 is TGTGCCAGCAGCCCAGGACTAGCGATATGCAATGAGCAGTTCTTC. Translating gives CASSPGLAICNEQFF.

This clone was found once. Different DNA sequences within this sample yield the same CDR3. The chain joins TRBV19 to TRBJ1-2; TRBD1 aligns across 9 bases. The CDR3 spans 13 residues. Germline CDR1 and CDR2: LNHDA and SQIVND (reference sequence). Trimming removed 6 bases from V and 8 bases from J; junction bases left unmatched: 7. For the CDR3, the DNA is TGTGCCAGTAGCGGACAGGGGATCGGAGGCTACACCTTC. It specifies CASSGQGIGGYTF.

The genes are TRBV28 and TRBJ2-7; the match to TRBD1 covers 12 bases. The junction had 10 bases not matched to a gene; V was cut back by 5 bases and J by 5 bases. CDR3 size: 16 residues. Germline CDR1 MDHEN, CDR2 SYDVKM. The DNA for the CDR3 is TGTGCCAGCAGTCGCGTTTACGGGACAGGGGGCCACGAGCAGTACTTC. Protein: CASSRVYGTGGHEQYF.

This rearrangement joins TRBV18 to TRBJ2-6; TRBD1 might be the D (8 bases). Trimming took off 5 bases at V and 2 bases at J, with 13 bases between the two ends. Germline V CDR1 and CDR2: KGHSH, LQKENI. The CDR3 loop spans 16 amino acids. CDR3 sequence: CASSDRGGAGANVLTF. The CDR3 DNA follows: TGTGCCAGCTCAGACAGGGGAGGGGCTGGGGCCAACGTCCTGACTTTC.

The chain carries TRBV7-3 and TRBJ2-1; tentatively, D is TRBD2 (6 bases). Germline V lookup: CDR1 SGHTA, CDR2 FQGTGA. CDR3 size: 16 residues. V dropped 5 bases and J dropped 0 bases, with 14 bases sitting between them. CDR3 in amino acids: CASSPNSGSSYNEQFF. The CDR3 DNA sequence: TGTGCCAGCAGCCCCAATAGCGGAAGCTCCTACAATGAGCAGTTCTTC.

The chain links TRBV28 to TRBJ1-1, with D possibly being TRBD1 (6 bases). The germline V gene encodes CDR1 MDHEN and CDR2 SYDVKM. There are 14 residues in the CDR3. Trimming cost V 6 bases and J 6 bases, with 17 bases left between them. The DNA of the CDR3 is TGTGCCAGCAGATCCGACGGCAGGGGTGCTGAAGCTTTCTTT. Protein: CASRSDGRGAEAFF.

The chain couples TRBV6-5 to TRBJ2-1; weak D call: TRBD1 (6 bases). This CDR3 contains 15 residues. V lost 6 bases, J lost 0 bases, and 12 bases lay in between. The V gene's germline CDR1 is MNHEY and CDR2 SVGAGI. The CDR3 DNA is TGTGCCAGCAGAGCTGGGGGCTTCTCCTACAATGAGCAGTTCTTC. It yields the protein CASRAGGFSYNEQFF.

The rearrangement uses TRBV18 and TRBJ1-3; D call uncertain. The CDR3 sequence is 13 residues long. Trimming removed 5 bases at V and 7 bases at J, with 12 bases between. Germline loops: CDR1 KGHSH, CDR2 LQKENI. CDR3 sequence: CASSTSLRNTIYF. DNA for the CDR3: TGTGCCAGCTCAACAAGTTTAAGGAACACCATATATTTT.

This chain uses TRBV7-9 with TRBJ2-1; TRBD2 agrees at 8 bases. CDR3 length: 14 amino acids. Germline CDR1 and CDR2: SEHNR and FQNEAQ (reference sequence). Losses at the gene ends were 5 bases for V and 0 bases for J; bases not matched to a gene: 0. CDR3 DNA sequence: TGTGCCAGCAGCGCGGGGGGCTCCTACAATGAGCAGTTCTTC. The encoded protein is CASSAGGSYNEQFF.

CDR3 sequence: CASSRERGSYNEQFF. The DNA for the CDR3 is TGTGCCAGCAGCCGGGAGAGAGGTTCCTACAATGAGCAGTTCTTC. The chain combines TRBV4-2 with TRBJ2-1; TRBD2 is a possible D gene (5 bases). The V gene lost 4 bases and the J gene lost 1 base, with 11 bases spanning the gap. Germline V CDR1 and CDR2: LGHNA, YNFKEQ. The CDR3 has 15 residues.

The rearrangement uses TRBV2 and TRBJ1-4; D ambiguous. CDR3 length: 17 residues. In germline, CDR1 is SNHLY, CDR2 FYNNEI. The V gene lost 7 bases and the J gene lost 0 bases, with 18 bases spanning the gap. The CDR3 sequence is CASKRYPFEATNEKLFF. CDR3 DNA: TGTGCCAGCAAGCGGTACCCCTTCGAAGCAACTAATGAAAAACTGTTTTTT.

The chain links TRBV5-4 to TRBJ1-2, with D possibly TRBD1 on 5 matching bases. The germline V gene has CDR1 SGHNT and CDR2 YYREEE (reference sequence). V was pared by 4 bases and J by 6 bases, with 22 bases between. The CDR3 runs to 16 residues. CDR3 in amino acids: CASSLPRVGEVHGYTF. The CDR3 bases are TGTGCCAGCAGCCTTCCGCGGGTAGGGGAGGTTCATGGCTACACCTTC. The variable domain in full, with the rest retrieved from reference TRBV5-4 and TRBJ1-2, is ETGVTQSPTHLIKTRGQQVTLRCSSQSGHNTVSWYQQALGQGPQFIFQYYREEENGRGNFPPRFSGLQFPNYSSELNVNALELDDSALYLCASSLPRVGEVHGYTFGSGTRLTVV.

V usage is TRBV30 and J usage is TRBJ2-4; D is possibly TRBD1 (5 bases). This CDR3 has 14 amino acids. V was trimmed by 4 bases and J by 0 bases, leaving 10 bases between them. Per germline, CDR1 GTSNPN and CDR2 SVGIG (reference sequence). The CDR3 spells CAWTPGLAKNIQYF. In DNA, the CDR3 is TGTGCCTGGACCCCAGGGCTAGCCAAAAACATTCAGTACTTC.

This chain joins TRBV5-1 and TRBJ2-1; D perhaps matches TRBD2 (6 bases). V was shortened by 2 bases and J by 7 bases, with 13 bases between the two germline ends. The CDR3 contains 14 residues. Germline CDR1 is SGHRS and CDR2 is YFSETQ. The CDR3 region is CASSLVGGQNEQFF. CDR3 nucleotides: TGCGCCAGCAGCTTAGTGGGAGGTCAGAATGAGCAGTTCTTC.

The rearrangement joins TRBV29-1 to TRBJ1-2; D is unclear. Trimming removed 6 bases at V and 6 bases at J, with 14 bases between. Germline-derived CDR1 and CDR2 are SQVTM and ANQGSEA. The CDR3 is made up of 12 amino acids. CDR3 sequence: CSVPGGLHGYTF. DNA of the CDR3: TGCAGCGTCCCCGGCGGGCTACATGGCTACACCTTC.

The chain couples TRBV28 to TRBJ2-5; 8 positions match TRBD2. Germline V gene sequence: CDR1 MDHEN, CDR2 SYDVKM. V lost 9 bases to trimming and J lost 5 bases; unmatched junction nucleotides: 14. This CDR3 region has 15 residues. Here the CDR3 DNA reads TGTGCCAGGGAGTTTCGGCGGGAGGTTCTCGAGACCCAGTACTTC. This translates into CAREFRREVLETQYF.

The V call is TRBV13, the J call TRBJ2-2; the D gene is possibly TRBD2 (6 bases). V lost 5 bases, J lost 1 base, and 23 bases lay in between. CDR3 length: 19 residues. CDR1 is PRHDT, CDR2 FYEKMQ, per germline (reference sequence). This chain's CDR3 is CASSPLGLGGTQNTGELFF. In DNA form, the CDR3 reads TGTGCCAGCAGCCCCCTAGGGCTTGGCGGGACTCAGAACACCGGGGAGCTGTTTTTT.

This chain joins TRBV28 and TRBJ2-1, with 7 bases fitting TRBD1. Looked up from germline, CDR1 is MDHEN and CDR2 is SYDVKM. Trimming took 7 bases from V and 4 from J; bases not matched to a gene: 7. CDR3 length: 14 residues. The CDR3 DNA sequence: TGTGCCAGCAACCGGGACAGAGCGTACAATGAGCAGTTCTTC. It specifies CASNRDRAYNEQFF.

The V call is TRBV5-1, the J call TRBJ2-1; D is tentatively TRBD1 or TRBD2 (5 bases each). CDR1 SGHRS and CDR2 YFSETQ come from the germline V gene. V was trimmed by 0 bases and J by 10 bases, leaving 20 bases between them. This CDR3 is 16 amino acids long. The CDR3 nucleotides are TGCGCCAGCAGCTTGGAGGGGCTAGCCCGGACTCGGGAGCAGTTCTTC. This sequence encodes CASSLEGLARTREQFF. The variable domain in full, completed from reference TRBV5-1 and TRBJ2-1, reads KAGVTQTPRYLIKTRGQQVTLSCSPISGHRSVSWYQQTPGQGLQFLFEYFSETQRNKGNFPGRFSGRQFSNSRSEMNVSTLELGDSALYLCASSLEGLARTREQFFGPGTRLTVL.

This chain connects TRBV29-1 to TRBJ2-1; TRBD2 matches 11 bases. Trimming took 7 bases from V and 7 from J; bases not matched to a gene: 12. Per the germline V gene, CDR1 is SQVTM and CDR2 is ANQGSEA. CDR3 length: 15 amino acids. In DNA form, the CDR3 reads TGCAGCGCCCCTGGGGGGACTAGCGGAGGGAATGAGCAGTTCTTC. It is translated as CSAPGGTSGGNEQFF.

The chain combines TRBV7-8 with TRBJ1-2; D is undetermined. The CDR3 totals 15 residues. V shed 5 bases and J shed 7 bases, with 20 bases lying between them. The germline CDR1 and CDR2 sequences are SGHVS and FQNEAQ. The CDR3 nucleotides are TGTGCCAGCAGCCCCCCGAGGACGGCAGCTGGTGGCTACACCTTC. It is translated as CASSPPRTAAGGYTF.

The CDR3, as DNA: TGTGCCAGCTCACCGGGGGCAGGGCTCTACGAGCAGTACTTC. Protein: CASSPGAGLYEQYF. This chain links TRBV18 with TRBJ2-7; tentatively, D is TRBD1 (6 bases). This CDR3 is 14 amino acids long. Germline assignment: CDR1 KGHSH and CDR2 LQKENI. Trimming left V 3 bases short and J 3 bases short, with 12 bases between.